This T cell receptor beta chain is from a study of Graves' ophthalmopathy and Graves' hyperthyroidism. Amplifying from RNA transcripts, the study obtained TCR beta CDR3 regions. The authors performed first-round RT-PCR with HTBI primers and then a second-round multiplex PCR. TCRdb reanalysed the multiplex PCR reads using MiXCR and keeps one entry per CDR3 protein. The repertoire holds about 400,000 distinct CDR3 sequences, with around 16% as singletons. The CDR3 length is 15 residues. Germline V gives CDR1 MDHEN, CDR2 SYDVKM. With 6 bases removed from V and 2 bases from J, the gap between germline ends came to 16 bases. Study results and limitations: In blood appeared most of the expanded thyroid clonotypes whose frequency exceeded 0.001.

At least ten counts were recorded for this clonotype. The antigen remains undetermined. The chain carries TRBV28 and TRBJ2-5; D may be TRBD1 or TRBD2 (5 bases each). Input material: peripheral blood. The receptor was isolated from a woman aged 18-29 years with Graves' ophthalmopathy. In nucleotides, the CDR3 is TGTGCCAGCAGCCGTCCGGGGCCCCAACAAGAGACCCAGTACTTC. This gives the protein CASSRPGPQQETQYF.